The clone carrying this TCR beta chain was recorded a few times. As yet, its antigen is unknown. The PCR employed 60 Vbeta primers together with 13 Jbeta primers. Sequenced by immunoSEQ multiplex PCR; TCRdb stores in-frame clones only, minus some. The sample carries under 150,000 clones, more than 70% recorded once. This entry comes from a study of cytomegalovirus exposure and HLA in healthy donors. Findings and caveats of the study: CMV antigen specificity of a few CMV-associated chains was confirmed in vitro. CMV serostatus was the only immune exposure information that was available. In an earlier analysis, productive rearrangement rates for most beta V segments clustered near 87% or 30%. Researchers reported in a later analysis that a missense DCLRE1C variant was tied to TCR beta V- and J-gene trimming.

Germline CDR1 is MNHEY and CDR2 is SVGAGI. V was clipped by 6 bases and J by 4 bases, with 13 bases between them. The CDR3 totals 14 residues. The chain couples TRBV6-5 to TRBJ1-5; D gene uncertain. The sample was PBMCs. The TCR comes from a human donor in good health. The CDR3 bases are TGTGCCAGCAGCCGAGGACTGGATAATCAGCCCCAGCATTTT. Encoded protein: CASSRGLDNQPQHF.